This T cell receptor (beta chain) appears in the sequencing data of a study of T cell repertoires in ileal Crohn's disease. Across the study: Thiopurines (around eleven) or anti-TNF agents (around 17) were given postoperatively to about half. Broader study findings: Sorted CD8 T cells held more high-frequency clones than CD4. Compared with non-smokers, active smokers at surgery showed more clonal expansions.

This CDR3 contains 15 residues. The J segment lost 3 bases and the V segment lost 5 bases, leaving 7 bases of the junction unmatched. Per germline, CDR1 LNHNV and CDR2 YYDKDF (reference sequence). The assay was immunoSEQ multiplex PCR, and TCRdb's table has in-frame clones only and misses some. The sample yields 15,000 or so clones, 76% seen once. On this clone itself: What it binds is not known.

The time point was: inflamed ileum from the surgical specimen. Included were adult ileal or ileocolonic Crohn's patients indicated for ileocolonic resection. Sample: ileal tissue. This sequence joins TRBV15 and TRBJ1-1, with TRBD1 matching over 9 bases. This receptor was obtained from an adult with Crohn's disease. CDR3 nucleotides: TGTGCCACCAGCCCGGGGGGACAGGGCCACACTGAAGCTTTCTTT. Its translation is CATSPGGQGHTEAFF.